Presented here are 20 T cell receptor beta chains from one specimen sequenced in a study of CD8 T cells in ankylosing spondylitis. One entry per CDR3 protein results from TCRdb running MiXCR on the 5' RACE reads. The sample contains about 160,000 distinct CDR3 sequences, around 18% of which appear only once. Material: blood, either unsorted or a sorted T cell fraction (not recorded which). These TCRs come from a male donor with ankylosing spondylitis or in good health (not recorded which).

The rearrangement uses TRBV6-1 and TRBJ1-5; 8 bases map to TRBD1. With V trimmed by 8 bases and J by 0 bases, 6 bases remained unmatched. This CDR3 is built from 15 residues. Germline CDR1 reads MNHNS; CDR2 reads SASEGT. The CDR3 sequence: CASGSQGDSNQPQHF. The CDR3 DNA reads TGTGCCAGCGGCTCACAGGGGGATAGCAATCAGCCCCAGCATTTT.

This clonotype was observed at least ten times. This rearrangement joins TRBV9 to TRBJ1-1, with D possibly TRBD1 on 5 matching bases. The CDR3 is made up of 13 amino acids. V lost 0 bases and J 8 bases, leaving 11 bases between the germline ends. Germline CDR1 reads SGDLS; CDR2 reads YYNGEE. CDR3 region: CASSVGGEKEAFF. Here the CDR3 DNA reads TGTGCCAGCAGCGTAGGGGGCGAAAAGGAAGCTTTCTTT.

In this sample, this clonotype turned up many times. The V and J genes are TRBV18 and TRBJ1-3; D remains unclear. This CDR3 is built from 16 residues. Trimming cost V 6 bases and J 2 bases, with 17 bases left between them. Germline assignment: CDR1 KGHSH and CDR2 LQKENI. CDR3 coding DNA: TGTGCCAGCTCCCCTCCCGGCTGGGATACTGGAAACACCATATATTTT. It codes for CASSPPGWDTGNTIYF.

This chain joins TRBV4-1 and TRBJ2-7; no clear D. Germline V gives CDR1 MGHRA, CDR2 YSYEKL. The CDR3 extends over 13 amino acids. Trimming left V 1 base short and J 3 bases short, with 7 bases between. CDR3 bases: TGCGCCAGCAGCCAAGGGCTGAACTACGAGCAGTACTTC. The encoded protein is CASSQGLNYEQYF.

This clonotype was seen only a few times. This chain connects TRBV2 to TRBJ2-1; 9 nucleotides match TRBD1. V trimming: 6 bases; J trimming: 7 bases; junction bases outside the gene matches: 7. The CDR3 is made up of 14 amino acids. Germline V lookup: CDR1 SNHLY, CDR2 FYNNEI. The CDR3 protein is CASSLGQGYNEQFF. The CDR3 bases are TGTGCCAGCAGCTTGGGACAGGGATATAATGAGCAGTTCTTC.

Notes on this clonotype: A much more abundant neighbour one base away suggests this may be a read error. V usage is TRBV20-1 and J usage is TRBJ1-2; D gene unclear. The V and J ends lost 6 bases and 10 bases respectively, with 6 bases between them. In germline, CDR1 is DFQATT, CDR2 SNEGSKA (reference sequence). The CDR3 loop spans 8 amino acids. The CDR3 DNA follows: TGCAGTGCAGGTGACTACACCTTC. Translation gives CSAGDYTF.

This clonotype was counted a few times. The rearrangement uses TRBV10-3 and TRBJ1-1; the match to TRBD1 covers 7 bases. The germline gives CDR1 ENHRY, CDR2 SYGVKD. There are 13 residues in the CDR3. The V segment lost 6 bases and the J segment 4 bases; nucleotides outside the gene matches: 5. CDR3: CAISDRVATEAFF. Here the CDR3 DNA reads TGTGCCATCAGCGACAGGGTGGCCACTGAAGCTTTCTTT.

This clonotype has just a few counts. The chain couples TRBV3-1 to TRBJ2-7, with 8 bases fitting TRBD2. V was clipped by 0 bases and J by 0 bases; unmatched bases: 4. CDR3 length: 16 amino acids. CDR1 LGHDT and CDR2 YNNKEL come from the germline V gene (reference sequence). The CDR3 here is CASSQEVAGYSYEQYF. CDR3 DNA: TGTGCCAGCAGCCAAGAGGTAGCGGGATACTCCTACGAGCAGTACTTC.

This clonotype was seen a few times. The V call is TRBV12-3 or TRBV12-4, the J call TRBJ1-1; maybe TRBD1 (6 bases). The CDR3 totals 15 residues. With 5 bases removed from V and 3 bases from J, the gap between germline ends came to 16 bases. The CDR3 nucleotides are TGTGCCAGCAGTCCGAGAGGGGGGATGGACACTGAAGCTTTCTTT. Amino acid sequence: CASSPRGGMDTEAFF.

This clonotype has a count of ten or more. The CDR3 reads CASSLPTGLAGGLPDEQFF. DNA for the CDR3: TGCGCCAGCAGCTTGCCCACTGGACTAGCGGGAGGGCTCCCGGATGAGCAGTTCTTC. The gene calls are TRBV5-1 and TRBJ2-1; TRBD2 matches at 15 bases. There are 19 residues in the CDR3. CDR1 is SGHRS and CDR2 is YFSETQ in the germline V gene. The ends lost 1 base at V and 8 bases at J; junction bases unmatched: 13.

In this sample, this clonotype is medium-sized. The chain combines TRBV5-1 with TRBJ1-1; D might be TRBD1 (5 bases). Germline V gene sequence: CDR1 SGHRS, CDR2 YFSETQ. The germline V and J ends were trimmed by 4 bases and 1 base, with 8 bases remaining between them. This CDR3 has 13 residues. The DNA of the CDR3 is TGCGCCAGCAGCGCGGGACCGAACACTGAAGCTTTCTTT. Translating it yields CASSAGPNTEAFF.

Concerning this clonotype itself: An end of the junction does not agree with germline; a read error may underlie this. The J gene is TRBJ2-2, the V gene TRBV6-6; D call uncertain. This CDR3 is 13 amino acids long. Germline CDR1 MNHNY, CDR2 SVGAGI (reference sequence). The CDR3 DNA sequence: TGTGCCAGCAGTCCGGTTCGGACCGAGGAGCTGTTTTTT. This encodes CASSPVRTEELFF.

This clonotype showed up many times. The V gene is TRBV5-8, the J gene TRBJ2-1; 9 nucleotides align to TRBD2. The trim removed 0 bases at V and 4 bases at J, leaving 8 bases unmatched. This CDR3 is built from 17 residues. From germline, CDR1 is SGHTS and CDR2 YDEGEE. In DNA form, the CDR3 reads TGTGCCAGCAGCTTGGTTCAACTAGCGGGCTCTTACAATGAGCAGTTCTTC. Amino acid sequence: CASSLVQLAGSYNEQFF.

The V and J genes are TRBV27 and TRBJ1-5; TRBD1 is a possible D gene (6 bases). Trimming left V 5 bases short and J 5 bases short, with 16 bases between. The CDR3 is 15 residues long. The germline V gene encodes CDR1 MNHEY and CDR2 SMNVEV (reference sequence). Here the CDR3 reads CASSPIKTGDQPQHF. The CDR3 nucleotides read TGTGCCAGCAGTCCCATTAAGACAGGTGATCAGCCCCAGCATTTT.

The J gene is TRBJ2-1, the V gene TRBV5-5, with 12 positions matching TRBD2. The V segment lost 4 bases and the J segment 7 bases; nucleotides outside the gene matches: 21. Germline V gene data show CDR1 as SGHKS and CDR2 as YYEKEE (reference sequence). The CDR3 is 20 amino acids. CDR3: CASSPYGLAGGFGLGNEQFF. The CDR3 DNA reads TGTGCCAGCAGCCCTTACGGGCTAGCGGGAGGGTTTGGGCTTGGGAATGAGCAGTTCTTC. The full variable domain, with the rest looked up from reference TRBV5-5 and TRBJ2-1, is DAGVTQSPTHLIKTRGQQVTLRCSPISGHKSVSWYQQVLGQGPQFIFQYYEKEERGRGNFPDRFSARQFPNYSSELNVNALLLGDSALYLCASSPYGLAGGFGLGNEQFFGPGTRLTVL.

The sample holds many counts of this clonotype. J is TRBJ1-3 and V is TRBV7-8; D is uncertain. The CDR3 is made up of 15 amino acids. Trimming removed 2 bases at V and 2 bases at J, with 10 bases between. Germline V gene sequence: CDR1 SGHVS, CDR2 FQNEAQ. CDR3 DNA sequence: TGTGCCAGCAGCTTAAGCGGGTCAGCTGGAAACACCATATATTTT. Amino acids: CASSLSGSAGNTIYF.

The table lists this clonotype with a few counts. V is TRBV27 and J is TRBJ2-2, with D unresolved. V was trimmed by 1 base and J by 6 bases, leaving 18 bases between them. CDR3 size: 17 residues. Germline loops: CDR1 MNHEY, CDR2 SMNVEV (reference sequence). CDR3 sequence (DNA): TGTGCCAGCAGTTTATTCCCCCTGACCGTGGGTGCCGGGGAGCTGTTTTTT. Translated, it gives CASSLFPLTVGAGELFF.

The table lists this clonotype with many counts. The chain is built from TRBV12-3 or TRBV12-4 and TRBJ2-3; unclear D gene. The CDR3 runs 14 residues. V was trimmed by 4 bases and J by 2 bases, leaving 10 bases between them. The CDR3 coding sequence is TGTGCCAGCAGTTCTCAGATTAACACAGATACGCAGTATTTT. Its protein product is CASSSQINTDTQYF.

This clonotype was observed at least ten times. V and J are TRBV5-1 and TRBJ2-1, with 12 bases identical to TRBD2. V shed 5 bases and J 1 base; nucleotides not matched to a gene: 4. Looked up from germline, CDR1 is SGHRS and CDR2 is YFSETQ. The CDR3 is 16 amino acids. Here the CDR3 DNA reads TGCGCCAGCAGTAGGACTAGCGGGAAATCCTACAATGAGCAGTTCTTC. Its protein product is CASSRTSGKSYNEQFF.

Regarding this clonotype: It may be a read error: a sequence one base away is much more abundant. The rearrangement uses TRBV6-1 and TRBJ2-1, with 8 bases fitting TRBD2. CDR3 length: 14 amino acids. Germline loops: CDR1 MNHNS, CDR2 SASEGT. As DNA, the CDR3 is TGTGTCAGCAATGCCTTTTCGACTAGCGAGGAGCAGTTCTTC. It is translated as CVSNAFSTSEEQFF.